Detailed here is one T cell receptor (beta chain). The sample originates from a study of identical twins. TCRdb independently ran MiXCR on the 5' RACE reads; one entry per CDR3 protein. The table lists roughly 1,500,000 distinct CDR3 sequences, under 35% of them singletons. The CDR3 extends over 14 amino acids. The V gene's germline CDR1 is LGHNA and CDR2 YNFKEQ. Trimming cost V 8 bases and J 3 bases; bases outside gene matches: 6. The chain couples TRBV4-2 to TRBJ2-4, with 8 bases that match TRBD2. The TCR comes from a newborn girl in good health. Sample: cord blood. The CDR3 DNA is TGTGCCAGCTCAAAGGCGGGGGGCAAAAACATTCAGTACTTC. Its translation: CASSKAGGKNIQYF.